This T cell receptor (beta chain) was found in a study of PD-1 blockade in classical Hodgkin lymphoma. The study's findings and limits: Compared with healthy donors, newly diagnosed patients reportedly showed lower baseline TCR diversity. Why the repertoires differ is still unclear, perhaps disease activity or prior therapy.

Note on this clone: The target antigen is unknown.

This CDR3 has 13 amino acids. V was pared by 0 bases and J by 7 bases, with 8 bases between. Germline V lookup: CDR1 SGHRS, CDR2 YFSETQ. The repertoire was sequenced with immunoSEQ multiplex PCR; TCRdb's copy has only in-frame clones and lacks some. The sample comprises 25,000 to 35,000 clones, roughly 90% of which are singletons, and over 1% rests with the top ten. Indicated time point: newly diagnosed, previously untreated cHL patient sample. From thawed PBMCs, CD4+ T cells were purified using magnetic negative selection. The authors used newly diagnosed, untreated classical Hodgkin lymphoma PBMCs as comparison.

This receptor was taken from a human donor with classical Hodgkin lymphoma. The chain links TRBV5-1 to TRBJ2-1, with D tentatively TRBD1 (5 bases). Sequenced sample: CD4+ T cells from blood. The CDR3 bases are TGCGCCAGCAGCTTGGGACAGTCTAATGAGCAGTTCTTC. This sequence encodes CASSLGQSNEQFF.